Presented here are 32 T cell receptor beta chains from one specimen sequenced in a study of blood T cell repertoires in COVID-19. Assay: immunoSEQ multiplex PCR; the TCRdb copy retains only in-frame clones and omits some. In the table there are roughly 100,000 clones, 86% of which are singletons. Specimen: peripheral blood. These receptor sequences come from a woman aged 80 or older with acute or convalescent COVID-19.

The chain carries TRBV27 and TRBJ2-2, with 8 bases lining up with TRBD1. V was pared by 0 bases and J by 7 bases, with 7 bases of the junction left unmatched. The CDR3 is 16 residues long. Germline CDR1 reads MNHEY; CDR2 reads SMNVEV (reference sequence). This CDR3 is CASSLSRPGGDGELFF. In nucleotides, the CDR3 is TGTGCCAGCAGTTTATCGCGGCCAGGGGGCGACGGGGAGCTGTTTTTT.

The V and J genes are TRBV5-6 and TRBJ2-7; 7 positions match TRBD2. This CDR3 is 17 amino acids long. V dropped 4 bases and J dropped 2; count of bases not matched to a gene: 15. Germline V gene lookup returns CDR1 SGHDT and CDR2 YYEEEE. The CDR3 reads CASSTGLSRNPPYEQYF. The CDR3 DNA follows: TGTGCCAGCAGCACGGGACTATCCCGGAACCCACCCTACGAGCAGTACTTC.

The CDR3, as DNA: TGTGCCTGGAGTGGGAGGGACAGGGGCTCTTTTGGCTACACCTTC. Protein sequence: CAWSGRDRGSFGYTF. J is TRBJ1-2 and V is TRBV30; 10 bases are shared with TRBD1. The CDR3 consists of 15 residues. Germline V gene data show CDR1 as GTSNPN and CDR2 as SVGIG (reference sequence). J gave up 7 bases and V 1 base, and 9 bases lay outside the gene matches.

The rearrangement uses TRBV6-5 and TRBJ1-4; 7 bases align to TRBD1. The CDR3 has 14 residues. The J segment lost 2 bases and the V segment lost 8 bases, leaving 5 bases of the junction unmatched. Per the germline V gene, CDR1 is MNHEY and CDR2 is SVGAGI. The CDR3 DNA sequence: TGTGCCAGCTGGAAGGGACAGACTAATGAAAAACTGTTTTTT. It codes for CASWKGQTNEKLFF.

This sequence joins TRBV5-5 and TRBJ2-5; 8 bases agree with TRBD1. The length of the CDR3 is 15 residues. Germline V gives CDR1 SGHKS, CDR2 YYEKEE (reference sequence). J lost 0 bases, V lost 5 bases, and 6 bases had no gene match. CDR3 region: CASRRDRGDQETQYF. The CDR3 DNA reads as TGTGCCAGCAGGCGCGACAGGGGCGACCAAGAGACCCAGTACTTC.

The CDR3 sequence is CASSRDRIAPWGYTF. CDR3 in DNA: TGTGCCAGCAGTAGAGACAGGATCGCCCCCTGGGGCTACACCTTC. This chain links TRBV6-5 with TRBJ1-2, with D tentatively TRBD1 (6 bases). The ends were cut back, 5 bases at V and 8 bases at J, with 21 bases in the middle. This CDR3 region has 15 residues. CDR1 is MNHEY, CDR2 SVGAGI, per germline.

For the CDR3, the DNA is TGTGCCAGCACTAAAGGGGGGGTACGATCACCCCTCCACTTT. This translates into CASTKGGVRSPLHF. The V call is TRBV28, the J call TRBJ1-6; D might be TRBD1 (6 bases). The length of the CDR3 is 14 residues. In germline, CDR1 is MDHEN, CDR2 SYDVKM. The V gene lost 7 bases and the J gene lost 10 bases, with 17 bases spanning the gap.

The chain links TRBV6-5 to TRBJ1-1; TRBD1 agrees at 8 bases. The CDR3 extends over 15 amino acids. V shed 6 bases, J shed 5 bases, and the junction held 11 bases outside the gene matches. Germline CDR1 and CDR2: MNHEY and SVGAGI. DNA for the CDR3: TGTGCCAGCAGATCCGGACAGGGAGGAAGGACTGAAGCTTTCTTT. Amino acids: CASRSGQGGRTEAFF.

J is TRBJ1-1 and V is TRBV7-2; D remains ambiguous. CDR3 length: 13 residues. Germline-derived CDR1 and CDR2 are SGHTA and FQGNSA. Trimming pared 2 bases from V and 1 base from J, leaving 5 bases between. The CDR3, as DNA: TGTGCCAGCAGCTTATACAAGAACACTGAAGCTTTCTTT. It is translated as CASSLYKNTEAFF.

The chain combines TRBV27 with TRBJ1-1; maybe TRBD1 (5 bases). CDR1 and CDR2 from the germline V gene are MNHEY and SMNVEV (reference sequence). This CDR3 contains 14 residues. V was shortened by 3 bases and J by 5 bases, with 13 bases between the two germline ends. This CDR3 reads CASSFHGQGTEAFF. The CDR3, as DNA: TGTGCCAGCAGTTTCCACGGACAAGGGACTGAAGCTTTCTTT.

This chain uses TRBV9 with TRBJ2-2, with D uncertain. The CDR3 is 14 amino acids. Germline assignment: CDR1 SGDLS and CDR2 YYNGEE. Trimming took 0 bases from V and 6 from J, leaving 9 bases between them. The CDR3 DNA reads TGTGCCAGCAGCGTAGTAATGGGCGCCGGGGAGCTGTTTTTT. Its translation is CASSVVMGAGELFF. The whole variable domain, remainder taken from reference TRBV9 and TRBJ2-2, is DSGVTQTPKHLITATGQRVTLRCSPRSGDLSVYWYQQSLDQGLQFLIQYYNGEERAKGNILERFSAQQFPDLHSELNLSSLELGDSALYFCASSVVMGAGELFFGEGSRLTVL.

The genes are TRBV5-1 and TRBJ2-7; the D gene is possibly TRBD2 (6 bases). Trimming shortened V by 2 bases and J by 4 bases, and 16 bases separated the two germline ends. CDR3 length: 15 amino acids. Per the germline V gene, CDR1 is SGHRS and CDR2 is YFSETQ. This CDR3 is CASSLEGGMTYEQYF. CDR3 nucleotide sequence: TGCGCCAGCAGCTTAGAAGGCGGGATGACTTACGAGCAGTACTTC.

CDR3 coding DNA: TGCGCCAGCAGACGGACAGGGGTTGAAAAACTGTTTTTT. Protein product: CASRRTGVEKLFF. The chain carries TRBV23-1 and TRBJ1-4; 9 nucleotides match TRBD1. TRBV23-1 belongs to the ORF category, with a function that is uncertain. The trim removed 6 bases at V and 7 bases at J, leaving 3 bases unmatched. CDR3 length: 13 residues.

As concerns this clone: A much larger clone differs by one base, so this may be a read error. The chain couples TRBV25-1 to TRBJ2-7; TRBD1 matches 12 bases. The length of the CDR3 is 15 residues. Per germline, CDR1 MGHDK and CDR2 SYGVNS. The CDR3 here is CTSSVRDRGQYEQYF. The CDR3, as DNA: TGTACCAGCAGTGTCCGGGACAGGGGGCAGTACGAGCAGTACTTC.

The chain couples TRBV7-8 to TRBJ1-5; D gene unclear. Deletions cut 5 bases from V and 6 bases from J, with 8 bases between. Germline CDR1 is SGHVS and CDR2 is FQNEAQ. The CDR3 loop spans 12 amino acids. This CDR3 reads CASSPTPQPQHF. DNA for the CDR3: TGTGCCAGCAGCCCCACTCCTCAGCCCCAGCATTTT.

V and J are TRBV18 and TRBJ2-1, with D perhaps TRBD2 (6 bases). Germline V gene lookup returns CDR1 KGHSH and CDR2 LQKENI. The CDR3 extends over 14 amino acids. The germline V and J ends were trimmed by 6 bases and 10 bases, with 19 bases remaining between them. In nucleotides, the CDR3 is TGTGCCAGCTCCCCCAAAGTGGGGGGTAACGAGCAGTTCTTC. Its protein product is CASSPKVGGNEQFF.

This chain links TRBV7-3 with TRBJ2-7; 7 bases agree with TRBD1. V lost 2 bases and J lost 2; bases outside the gene matches: 3. CDR1 is SGHTA and CDR2 is FQGTGA in the germline V gene. This CDR3 comprises 14 residues. The CDR3 DNA follows: TGTGCCAGCAGCTTATCAGGGGGTCCCTACGAGCAGTACTTC. Residues: CASSLSGGPYEQYF.

V is TRBV18 and J is TRBJ2-7; TRBD1 is a possible D gene (6 bases). Germline CDR1 and CDR2: KGHSH and LQKENI. CDR3 length: 15 residues. With 5 bases removed from V and 0 bases from J, the gap between germline ends came to 14 bases. The CDR3 DNA is TGTGCCAGCTCATGGACAGTCTCGAGCTCCTACGAGCAGTACTTC. Protein: CASSWTVSSSYEQYF.

The chain recombines TRBV9 with TRBJ1-4, with a weak D call TRBD1 (5 bases). The CDR3 spans 14 residues. Per germline, CDR1 SGDLS and CDR2 YYNGEE. The V end was cut by 5 bases, the J end by 7 bases, with 15 bases between. CDR3 bases: TGTGCCAGCAGTCGTACGACAGTGTTTGAAAAACTGTTTTTT. Amino acids: CASSRTTVFEKLFF.

The rearrangement joins TRBV15 to TRBJ2-4; 7 bases line up with TRBD1. The CDR3 has 16 residues. Trimming cost V 2 bases and J 0 bases; bases outside gene matches: 4. Germline CDR1 is LNHNV and CDR2 is YYDKDF (reference sequence). CDR3 in amino acids: CATSRTGAVAKNIQYF. CDR3 DNA: TGTGCCACCAGCAGAACAGGGGCCGTAGCCAAAAACATTCAGTACTTC.

This chain uses TRBV7-2 with TRBJ1-1; D ambiguous. This CDR3 is 13 amino acids long. Trimming removed 6 bases from V and 0 bases from J, with 8 bases in between. Germline CDR1 SGHTA, CDR2 FQGNSA. CDR3 nucleotide sequence: TGTGCCAGCAGTAAAACACTGAACACTGAAGCTTTCTTT. Translating gives CASSKTLNTEAFF.

The chain links TRBV4-1 to TRBJ2-3; 9 bases match TRBD1. Germline loops: CDR1 MGHRA, CDR2 YSYEKL. V lost 1 base and J lost 4; bases outside the gene matches: 6. This CDR3 comprises 16 residues. For the CDR3, the DNA is TGCGCCAGCAGCCAAGGCGGGACAGGGACCGCAGATACGCAGTATTTT. Translating it yields CASSQGGTGTADTQYF.

The chain recombines TRBV18 with TRBJ1-5, with D tentatively TRBD1 (6 bases). There are 15 residues in the CDR3. V gave up 4 bases and J gave up 6 bases, with 16 bases separating them. CDR1 and CDR2 from the germline V gene are KGHSH and LQKENI. Here the CDR3 reads CASSLTATGSQPQHF. In nucleotides, the CDR3 is TGTGCCAGCTCACTAACCGCCACAGGGAGTCAGCCCCAGCATTTT.

This chain connects TRBV5-6 to TRBJ1-1; the match to TRBD1 covers 9 bases. The V segment lost 3 bases and the J segment 4 bases; nucleotides outside the gene matches: 13. The CDR3 extends over 17 amino acids. Per germline, CDR1 SGHDT and CDR2 YYEEEE. CDR3 nucleotide sequence: TGTGCCAGCAGCTGGGGACAGGGAACAACAAGGAGCACTGAAGCTTTCTTT. Protein sequence: CASSWGQGTTRSTEAFF.

The gene calls are TRBV3-1 (or the pseudogene TRBV3-2) and TRBJ1-6; 7 bases are a match to TRBD1. This CDR3 comprises 14 residues. Germline trimming cut 4 bases from V and 10 bases from J; bases unmatched to any gene: 7. Germline CDR1 is LGHDT and CDR2 is YNNKEL (reference sequence). CDR3 sequence: CASSPGGYDSPLHF. Written as DNA, the CDR3 is TGTGCCAGCAGCCCAGGGGGATATGACTCACCCCTCCACTTT.

This clone was recorded only once. The chain joins TRBV11-3 to TRBJ1-6, with TRBD1 matching over 7 bases. CDR3 length equals 16 residues. Germline CDR1 and CDR2: SGHNT and YENEEA. The junction had 10 bases not matched to a gene; V was cut back by 5 bases and J by 6 bases. The CDR3: CASSQEGAGLNSPLHF. The CDR3, as DNA: TGTGCCAGCAGCCAGGAGGGGGCAGGTCTTAATTCACCCCTCCACTTT.

This clone has just one count. The V and J genes are TRBV2 and TRBJ1-2, with D possibly being TRBD1 (6 bases). Germline V gene lookup returns CDR1 SNHLY and CDR2 FYNNEI. There are 13 residues in the CDR3. Trimming pared 6 bases from V and 7 bases from J, leaving 15 bases between. The CDR3: CASRYTGHGGYTF. The CDR3 nucleotides are TGTGCCAGCAGGTATACAGGGCACGGTGGCTACACCTTC. The whole variable domain, remainder taken from reference TRBV2 and TRBJ1-2, is EPEVTQTPSHQVTQMGQEVILRCVPISNHLYFYWYRQILGQKVEFLVSFYNNEISEKSEIFDDQFSVERPDGSNFTLKIRSTKLEDSAMYFCASRYTGHGGYTFGSGTRLTVV.

This chain connects TRBV18 to TRBJ2-1, with 8 bases identical to TRBD1. Trimming at V came to 6 bases and at J to 0 bases, leaving 4 bases not matched to a gene. The CDR3 runs 15 residues. The germline V gene encodes CDR1 KGHSH and CDR2 LQKENI. The CDR3 nucleotides read TGTGCCAGCTCCCTGGGACAGGACTCCTACAATGAGCAGTTCTTC. Its translation is CASSLGQDSYNEQFF. Looking up the rest from reference TRBV18 and TRBJ2-1 gives the full variable domain: NAGVMQNPRHLVRRRGQEARLRCSPMKGHSHVYWYRQLPEEGLKFMVYLQKENIIDESGMPKERFSAEFPKEGPSILRIQQVVRGDSAAYFCASSLGQDSYNEQFFGPGTRLTVL.

The rearrangement links TRBV19 to TRBJ2-1; TRBD1 agrees at 7 bases. Losses at the gene ends were 4 bases for V and 10 bases for J; bases not matched to a gene: 10. Germline V gives CDR1 LNHDA, CDR2 SQIVND (reference sequence). This CDR3 has 14 amino acids. The CDR3 coding sequence is TGTGCCAGTAGTAACAGGGGCGGATTGGGGGAGCAGTTCTTC. It translates to CASSNRGGLGEQFF.

The chain uses TRBV3-1 (or the pseudogene TRBV3-2) and TRBJ2-2; D may be TRBD2 (5 bases). V lost 4 bases and J 2 bases, leaving 20 bases between the germline ends. Germline V CDR1 and CDR2: LGHDT, YNNKEL (reference sequence). This CDR3 has 18 amino acids. CDR3 bases: TGTGCCAGCAGCCGAACCGGGGTAAGGGTCGGAAACACCGGGGAGCTGTTTTTT. Amino acid sequence: CASSRTGVRVGNTGELFF.

This clone is a singleton in its sample. The CDR3 DNA follows: TGTGCCAGCAGCCCGGGACTAGCGGGAAGGTGGCCCGGGGAGCTGTTTTTT. This codes for CASSPGLAGRWPGELFF. This sequence joins TRBV5-4 and TRBJ2-2; TRBD2 aligns across 13 bases. The CDR3 has 17 amino acids. CDR1 is SGHNT, CDR2 YYREEE, per germline (reference sequence). Trimming took 4 bases from V and 6 from J; bases not matched to a gene: 9.

The chain joins TRBV2 to TRBJ2-2; TRBD2 matches 13 bases. This CDR3 is built from 16 residues. The V and J ends lost 10 bases and 5 bases, in that order; junction bases with no gene match: 10. Germline CDR1 is SNHLY and CDR2 is FYNNEI. In DNA, the CDR3 is TGTGCCACCGGACTAGCGGGGGCCGGGGGAACCGGGGAGCTGTTTTTT. Residues: CATGLAGAGGTGELFF. The full variable domain, rest sourced from reference TRBV2 and TRBJ2-2, is EPEVTQTPSHQVTQMGQEVILRCVPISNHLYFYWYRQILGQKVEFLVSFYNNEISEKSEIFDDQFSVERPDGSNFTLKIRSTKLEDSAMYFCATGLAGAGGTGELFFGEGSRLTVL.